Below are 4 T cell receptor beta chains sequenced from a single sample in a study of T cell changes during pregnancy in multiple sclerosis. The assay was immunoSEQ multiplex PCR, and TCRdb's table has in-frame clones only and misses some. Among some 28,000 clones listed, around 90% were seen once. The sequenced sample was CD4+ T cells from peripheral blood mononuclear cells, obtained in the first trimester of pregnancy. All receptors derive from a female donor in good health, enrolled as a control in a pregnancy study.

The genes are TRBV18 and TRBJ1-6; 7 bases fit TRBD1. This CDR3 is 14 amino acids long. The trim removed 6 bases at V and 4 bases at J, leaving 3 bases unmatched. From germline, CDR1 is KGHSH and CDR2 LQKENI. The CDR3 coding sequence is TGTGCCAGCTCCCGGGACAGTTATAATTCACCCCTCCACTTT. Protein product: CASSRDSYNSPLHF.

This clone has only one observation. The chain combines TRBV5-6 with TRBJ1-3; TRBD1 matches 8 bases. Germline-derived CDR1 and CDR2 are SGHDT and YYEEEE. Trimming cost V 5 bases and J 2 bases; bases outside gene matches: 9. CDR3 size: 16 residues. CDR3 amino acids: CASSSGTGLPGNTIYF. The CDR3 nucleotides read TGTGCCAGCAGTTCCGGGACAGGACTTCCTGGAAACACCATATATTTT.

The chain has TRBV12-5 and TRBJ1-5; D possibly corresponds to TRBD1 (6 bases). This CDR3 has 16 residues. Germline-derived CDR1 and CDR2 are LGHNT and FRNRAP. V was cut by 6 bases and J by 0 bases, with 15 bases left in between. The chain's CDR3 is CASGHHRDYSNQPQHF. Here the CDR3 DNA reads TGTGCTAGTGGCCACCACAGGGACTATAGCAATCAGCCCCAGCATTTT.

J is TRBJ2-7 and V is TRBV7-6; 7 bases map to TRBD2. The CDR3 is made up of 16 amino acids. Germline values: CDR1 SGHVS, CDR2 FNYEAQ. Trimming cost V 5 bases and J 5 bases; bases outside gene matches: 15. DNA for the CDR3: TGTGCCAGCAGCCGGGCGGTCGGAGCGGGGCGGGACGAGCAGTACTTC. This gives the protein CASSRAVGAGRDEQYF.